The 8 T cell receptor beta chains given below trace back to one sample, sequenced in a study of neurological immune-mediated disorders. The sample's time point: longitudinal time-point 1 (baseline). MiXCR, run by TCRdb on the 5' RACE reads, gives a single entry per CDR3 protein. Here the sample spans roughly 61,000 distinct CDR3 sequences, around 10% being singletons. The sequenced sample consisted of PBMCs. These TCRs come from a male donor with HTLV-1-associated myelopathy (HAM/TSP).

The CDR3 coding sequence is TGCAGCGCGCACTCTGGGGCCAACGTCCTGACTTTC. Translated, it gives CSAHSGANVLTF. The V gene is TRBV29-1, the J gene TRBJ2-6; D uncertain. This CDR3 has 12 amino acids. From germline, CDR1 is SQVTM and CDR2 ANQGSEA. Trimming pared 7 bases from V and 0 bases from J, leaving 4 bases between.

This clonotype was counted at least ten times. This rearrangement joins TRBV5-1 to TRBJ2-7; no definite D call. V was pared by 0 bases and J by 0 bases, with 7 bases between. The CDR3 length is 14 residues. Germline V gene lookup returns CDR1 SGHRS and CDR2 YFSETQ. The CDR3 nucleotides read TGCGCCAGCAGCTTGGACCGGATCTCCTACGAGCAGTACTTC. Protein: CASSLDRISYEQYF.

A word on this clonotype: This may be a read error, as it is one base from a much larger clone. The chain carries TRBV12-3 or TRBV12-4 and TRBJ1-1, with D uncertain. This CDR3 has 14 residues. The CDR3 region has the DNA TGTGTCAGCAGTTGGCTGGGGATGAACACTGTAGCTTTCTTT. This translates into CVSSWLGMNTVAFF.

This clonotype was seen at least ten times. The chain links TRBV5-1 to TRBJ1-2; D may be TRBD1 (5 bases). Deletions cut 4 bases from V and 6 bases from J, with 28 bases between. The CDR3 spans 18 residues. Germline CDR1 reads SGHRS; CDR2 reads YFSETQ. The CDR3 nucleotides read TGCGCCAGCAGCCGTTTTGTTCAGGGTAGGGAGCAAGTGGATGGCTACACCTTC. This gives the protein CASSRFVQGREQVDGYTF. Combining the CDR3 with reference TRBV5-1 and TRBJ1-2 gives the whole variable domain KAGVTQTPRYLIKTRGQQVTLSCSPISGHRSVSWYQQTPGQGLQFLFEYFSETQRNKGNFPGRFSGRQFSNSRSEMNVSTLELGDSALYLCASSRFVQGREQVDGYTFGSGTRLTVV.

This clonotype was observed many times. The chain employs TRBV12-3 or TRBV12-4 and TRBJ2-7, with a tentative D call TRBD2 (7 bases). V dropped 3 bases and J dropped 1 base, with 22 bases sitting between them. The CDR3 spans 18 residues. CDR3 protein: CASSFYGRGVGSSYEQYF. In DNA, the CDR3 is TGTGCCAGCAGTTTTTATGGGAGGGGGGTCGGTAGTTCCTACGAGCAGTACTTC.

This clonotype was seen ten or more times. The rearrangement joins TRBV12-3 or TRBV12-4 to TRBJ2-5; TRBD2 matches at 7 bases. Germline trimming cut 8 bases from V and 4 bases from J; bases unmatched to any gene: 1. This CDR3 contains 11 residues. DNA of the CDR3: TGTGCCAGCGGGGGGGGAGAGACCCAGTACTTC. Its translation: CASGGGETQYF.

The chain couples TRBV20-1 to TRBJ1-1, with D possibly TRBD1 on 6 matching bases. The CDR3 contains 13 residues. V lost 3 bases and J lost 6, with 14 bases in between. Germline CDR1 reads DFQATT; CDR2 reads SNEGSKA (reference sequence). The CDR3 nucleotides are TGCAGTGCTAGGAACAGGGTAAATCCTGAAGCTTTCTTT. Protein sequence: CSARNRVNPEAFF.

There are many counts of this clonotype. The rearrangement joins TRBV20-1 to TRBJ2-7, with D unresolved. Germline V gives CDR1 DFQATT, CDR2 SNEGSKA (reference sequence). This CDR3 contains 15 residues. V gave up 6 bases and J gave up 0 bases, with 18 bases separating them. CDR3 nucleotide sequence: TGCAGTGCCCCTAATCGTTTAGGGCACTCCTACGAGCAGTACTTC. This codes for CSAPNRLGHSYEQYF.